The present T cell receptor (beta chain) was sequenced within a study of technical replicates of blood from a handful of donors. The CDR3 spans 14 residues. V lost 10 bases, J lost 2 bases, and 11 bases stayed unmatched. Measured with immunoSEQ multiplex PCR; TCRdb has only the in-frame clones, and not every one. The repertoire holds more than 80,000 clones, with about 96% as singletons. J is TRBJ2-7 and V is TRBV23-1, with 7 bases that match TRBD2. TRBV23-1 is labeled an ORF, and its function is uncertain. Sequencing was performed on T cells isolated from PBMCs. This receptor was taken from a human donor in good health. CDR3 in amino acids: CAIERPSGTYEQYF. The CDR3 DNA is TGCGCCATCGAGAGGCCTAGCGGCACCTACGAGCAGTACTTC.